This TCR beta chain was captured by sequencing in a study of blood T cells in healthy people across ages. There are 12 residues in the CDR3. V shed 4 bases and J shed 11 bases, with 13 bases lying between them. CDR1 and CDR2 (germline): SGHRS, YFSETQ. Together with a sample-barcoded 5' primer, a J-beta primer mix was included in a second PCR lasting about 7 to 12 cycles. TCRdb itself ran the 5' RACE reads through MiXCR, one entry per CDR3 protein. The sample yields fewer than 1,000,000 distinct CDR3 sequences, under 45% seen once. The chain carries TRBV5-1 and TRBJ2-1, with D maybe TRBD1 (5 bases). The sequence came from a man aged 60 to 75 in good health. The sequencing sample was made of blood. This CDR3 reads CASSEGAMQQFF. The CDR3, as DNA: TGCGCCAGCAGCGAAGGGGCAATGCAGCAGTTCTTC.